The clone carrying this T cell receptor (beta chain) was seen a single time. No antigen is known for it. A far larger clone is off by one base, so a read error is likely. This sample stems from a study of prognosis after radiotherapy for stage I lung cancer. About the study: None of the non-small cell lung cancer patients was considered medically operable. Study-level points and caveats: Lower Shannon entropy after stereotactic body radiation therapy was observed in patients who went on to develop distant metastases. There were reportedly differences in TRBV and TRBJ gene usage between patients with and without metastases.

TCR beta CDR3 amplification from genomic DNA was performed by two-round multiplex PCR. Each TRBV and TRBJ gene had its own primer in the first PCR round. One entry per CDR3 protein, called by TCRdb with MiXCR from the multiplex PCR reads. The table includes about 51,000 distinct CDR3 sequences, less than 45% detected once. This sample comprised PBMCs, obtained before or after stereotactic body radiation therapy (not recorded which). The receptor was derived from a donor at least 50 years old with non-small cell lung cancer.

CDR3 bases: TGTGCCAGCATTTACCTTACTAGCGGTAAATACGACGGGCAGTACTTC. This gives the protein CASIYLTSGKYDGQYF. V gene TRBV6-9 combines with J gene TRBJ2-7; 8 nucleotides match TRBD2. Germline CDR1 is MNHGY and CDR2 is SVAAGI. This CDR3 has 16 residues. Germline trimming cut 7 bases from V and 9 bases from J; bases unmatched to any gene: 20.